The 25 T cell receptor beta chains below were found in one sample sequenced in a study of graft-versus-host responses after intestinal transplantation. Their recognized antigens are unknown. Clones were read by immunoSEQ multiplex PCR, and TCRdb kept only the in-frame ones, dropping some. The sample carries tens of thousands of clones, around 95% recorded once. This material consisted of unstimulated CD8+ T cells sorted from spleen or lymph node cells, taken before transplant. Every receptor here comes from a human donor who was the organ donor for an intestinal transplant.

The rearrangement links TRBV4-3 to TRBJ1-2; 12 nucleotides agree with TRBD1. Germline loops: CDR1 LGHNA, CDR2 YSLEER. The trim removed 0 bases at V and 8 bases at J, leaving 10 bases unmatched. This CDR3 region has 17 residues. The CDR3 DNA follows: TGCGCCAGCAGCCAAGATAGCCAGGGACAGGGGGCTGGGGGCTACACCTTC. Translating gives CASSQDSQGQGAGGYTF.

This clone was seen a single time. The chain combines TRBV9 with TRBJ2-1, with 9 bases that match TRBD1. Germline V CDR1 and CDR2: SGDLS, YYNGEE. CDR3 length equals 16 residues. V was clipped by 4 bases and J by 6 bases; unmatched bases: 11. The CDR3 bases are TGTGCCAGCAGCTCCAACGCCGGGACAGGGTTCAATGAGCAGTTCTTC. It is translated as CASSSNAGTGFNEQFF.

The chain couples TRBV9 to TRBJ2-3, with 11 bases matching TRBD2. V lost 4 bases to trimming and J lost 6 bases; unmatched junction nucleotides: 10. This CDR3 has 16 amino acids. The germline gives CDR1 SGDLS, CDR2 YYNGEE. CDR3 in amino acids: CASSPSSGGAWDTQYF. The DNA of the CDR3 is TGTGCCAGCAGCCCTAGTAGCGGGGGGGCCTGGGATACGCAGTATTTT.

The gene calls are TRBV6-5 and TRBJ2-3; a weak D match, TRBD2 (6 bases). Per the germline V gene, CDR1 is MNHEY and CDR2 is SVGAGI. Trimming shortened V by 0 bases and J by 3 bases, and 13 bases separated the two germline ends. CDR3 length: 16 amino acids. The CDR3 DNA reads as TGTGCCAGCAGTTACTCGGACTACCGGTTTACAGATACGCAGTATTTT. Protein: CASSYSDYRFTDTQYF.

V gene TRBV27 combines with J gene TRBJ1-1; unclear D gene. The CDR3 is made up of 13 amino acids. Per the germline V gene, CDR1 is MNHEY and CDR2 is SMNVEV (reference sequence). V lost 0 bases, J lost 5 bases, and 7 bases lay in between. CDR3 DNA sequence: TGTGCCAGCAGTTTATCGACGGGGACTGAAGCTTTCTTT. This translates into CASSLSTGTEAFF.

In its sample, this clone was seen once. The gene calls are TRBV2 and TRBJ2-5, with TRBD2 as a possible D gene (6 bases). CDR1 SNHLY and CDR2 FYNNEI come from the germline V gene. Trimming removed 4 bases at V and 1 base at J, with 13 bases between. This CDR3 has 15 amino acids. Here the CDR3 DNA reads TGTGCCAGCAGTGGGGGTAGCGGTCCCCAAGAGACCCAGTACTTC. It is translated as CASSGGSGPQETQYF.

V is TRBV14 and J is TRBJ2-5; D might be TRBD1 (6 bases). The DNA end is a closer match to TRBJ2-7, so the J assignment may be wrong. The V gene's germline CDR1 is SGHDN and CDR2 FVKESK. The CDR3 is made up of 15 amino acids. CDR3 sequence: CASSQEQGLSYEQYF. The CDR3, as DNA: TGTGCCAGCAGCCAAGAACAGGGTTTATCCTACGAGCAGTACTTC.

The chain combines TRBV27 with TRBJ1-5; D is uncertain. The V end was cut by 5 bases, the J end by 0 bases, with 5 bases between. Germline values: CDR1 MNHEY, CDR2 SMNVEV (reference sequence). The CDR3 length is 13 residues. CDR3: CASSPDSNQPQHF. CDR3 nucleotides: TGTGCCAGCAGTCCGGATAGCAATCAGCCCCAGCATTTT.

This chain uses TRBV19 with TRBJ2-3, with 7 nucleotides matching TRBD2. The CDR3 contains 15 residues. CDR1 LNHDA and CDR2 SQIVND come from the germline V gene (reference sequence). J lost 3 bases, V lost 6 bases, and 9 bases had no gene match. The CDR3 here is CASRIAGGGTDTQYF. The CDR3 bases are TGTGCCAGTAGGATCGCCGGCGGGGGAACAGATACGCAGTATTTT.

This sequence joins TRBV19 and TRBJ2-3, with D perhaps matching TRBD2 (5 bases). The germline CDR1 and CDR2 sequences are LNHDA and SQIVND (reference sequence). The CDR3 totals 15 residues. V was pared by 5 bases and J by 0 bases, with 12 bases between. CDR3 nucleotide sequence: TGTGCCAGTAGTGCGGGCAGGACTAGCACAGATACGCAGTATTTT. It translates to CASSAGRTSTDTQYF.

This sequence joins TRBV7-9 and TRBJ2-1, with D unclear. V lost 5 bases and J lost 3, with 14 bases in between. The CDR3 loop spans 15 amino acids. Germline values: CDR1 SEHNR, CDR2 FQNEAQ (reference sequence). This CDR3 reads CASSPDWTVYNEQFF. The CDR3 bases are TGTGCCAGCAGCCCAGACTGGACGGTCTACAATGAGCAGTTCTTC.

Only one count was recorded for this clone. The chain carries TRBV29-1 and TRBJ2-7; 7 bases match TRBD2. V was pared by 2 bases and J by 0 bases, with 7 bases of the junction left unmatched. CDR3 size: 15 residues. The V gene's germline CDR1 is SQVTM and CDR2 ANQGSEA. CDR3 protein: CSVELADSPSYEQYF. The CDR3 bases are TGCAGCGTTGAACTAGCGGACTCACCCTCCTACGAGCAGTACTTC.

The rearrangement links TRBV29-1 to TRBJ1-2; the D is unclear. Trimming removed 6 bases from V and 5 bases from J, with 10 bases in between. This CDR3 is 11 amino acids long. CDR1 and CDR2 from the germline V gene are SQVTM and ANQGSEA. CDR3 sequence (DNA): TGCAGCGTCTCCAGCGCATATGGCTACACCTTC. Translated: CSVSSAYGYTF.

CDR3 region: CASIGGYNEKLFF. CDR3 bases: TGTGCCAGTATTGGAGGTTATAATGAAAAACTGTTTTTT. The V call is TRBV19, the J call TRBJ1-4, with D unclear. From germline, CDR1 is LNHDA and CDR2 SQIVND (reference sequence). V gave up 7 bases and J gave up 4 bases, with 10 bases separating them. The CDR3 totals 13 residues.

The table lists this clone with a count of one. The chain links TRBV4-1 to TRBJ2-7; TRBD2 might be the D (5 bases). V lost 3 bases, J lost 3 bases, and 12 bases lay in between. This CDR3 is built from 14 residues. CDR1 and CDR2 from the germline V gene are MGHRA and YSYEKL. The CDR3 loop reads CASSHAGVGYEQYF. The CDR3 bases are TGCGCCAGCAGCCATGCCGGGGTCGGCTACGAGCAGTACTTC.

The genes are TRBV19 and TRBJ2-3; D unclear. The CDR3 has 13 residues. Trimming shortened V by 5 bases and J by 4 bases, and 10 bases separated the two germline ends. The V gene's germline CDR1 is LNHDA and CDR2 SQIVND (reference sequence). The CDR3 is CASSWVTSDTQYF. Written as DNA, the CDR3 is TGTGCCAGTAGTTGGGTCACCTCAGATACGCAGTATTTT.

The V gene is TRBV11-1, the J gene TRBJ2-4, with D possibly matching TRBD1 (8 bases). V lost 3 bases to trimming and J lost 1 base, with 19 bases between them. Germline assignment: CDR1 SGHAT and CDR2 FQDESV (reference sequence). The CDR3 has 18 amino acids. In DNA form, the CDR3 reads TGTGCCAGCAGCTTGTCGACAGGGGAGGGTGCGGCCAAAAACATTCAGTACTTC. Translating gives CASSLSTGEGAAKNIQYF.

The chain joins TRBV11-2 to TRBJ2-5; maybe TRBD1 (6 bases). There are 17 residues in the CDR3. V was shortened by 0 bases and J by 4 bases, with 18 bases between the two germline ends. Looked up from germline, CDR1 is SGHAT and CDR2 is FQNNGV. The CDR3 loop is CASSLDEQGDRAETQYF. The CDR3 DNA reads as TGTGCCAGCAGCTTAGATGAACAGGGTGACCGGGCAGAGACCCAGTACTTC.

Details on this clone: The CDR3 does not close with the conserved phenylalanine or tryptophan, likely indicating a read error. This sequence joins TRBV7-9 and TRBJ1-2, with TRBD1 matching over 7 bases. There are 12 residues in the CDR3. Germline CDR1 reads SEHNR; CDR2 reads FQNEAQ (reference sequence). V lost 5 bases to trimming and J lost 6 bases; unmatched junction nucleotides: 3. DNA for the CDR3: TGTGCCAGCAGCCTAACAGGGGATGGCTACACCTCC. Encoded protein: CASSLTGDGYTS.

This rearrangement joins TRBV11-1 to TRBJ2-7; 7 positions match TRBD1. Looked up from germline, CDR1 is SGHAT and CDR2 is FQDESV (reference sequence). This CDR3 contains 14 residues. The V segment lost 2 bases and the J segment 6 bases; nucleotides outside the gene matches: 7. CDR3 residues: CASSLRGLSSEQYF. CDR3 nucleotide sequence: TGTGCCAGCAGCTTAAGGGGGCTCTCGAGCGAGCAGTACTTC.

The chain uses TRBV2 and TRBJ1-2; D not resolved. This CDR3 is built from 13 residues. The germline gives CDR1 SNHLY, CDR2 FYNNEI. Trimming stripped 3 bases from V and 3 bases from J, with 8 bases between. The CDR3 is CASSDSVDYGYTF. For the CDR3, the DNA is TGTGCCAGCAGTGACAGTGTTGACTATGGCTACACCTTC.

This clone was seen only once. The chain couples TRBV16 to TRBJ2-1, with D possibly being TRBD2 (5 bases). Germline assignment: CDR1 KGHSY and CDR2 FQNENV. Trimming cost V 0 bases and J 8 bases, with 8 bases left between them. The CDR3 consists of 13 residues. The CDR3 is CASSQSRVHEQFF. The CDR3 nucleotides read TGTGCCAGCAGCCAATCGCGGGTTCATGAGCAGTTCTTC.

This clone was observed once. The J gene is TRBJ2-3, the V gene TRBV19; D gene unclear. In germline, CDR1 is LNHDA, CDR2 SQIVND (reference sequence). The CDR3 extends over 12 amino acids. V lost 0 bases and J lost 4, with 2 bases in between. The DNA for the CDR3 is TGTGCCAGTAGTATAGATGCAGATACGCAGTATTTT. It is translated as CASSIDADTQYF.

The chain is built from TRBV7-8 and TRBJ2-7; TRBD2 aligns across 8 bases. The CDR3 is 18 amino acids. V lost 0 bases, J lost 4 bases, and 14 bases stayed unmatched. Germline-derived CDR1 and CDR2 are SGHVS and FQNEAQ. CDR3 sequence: CASSLALAEDPLFYEQYF. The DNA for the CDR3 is TGTGCCAGCAGCTTAGCACTAGCGGAAGACCCCCTCTTTTACGAGCAGTACTTC.

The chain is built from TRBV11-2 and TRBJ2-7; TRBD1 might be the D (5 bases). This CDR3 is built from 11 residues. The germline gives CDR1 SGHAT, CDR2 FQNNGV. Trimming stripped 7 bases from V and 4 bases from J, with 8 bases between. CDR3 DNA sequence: TGTGCCAGCAACCAGGGTTACGAGCAGTACTTC. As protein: CASNQGYEQYF.